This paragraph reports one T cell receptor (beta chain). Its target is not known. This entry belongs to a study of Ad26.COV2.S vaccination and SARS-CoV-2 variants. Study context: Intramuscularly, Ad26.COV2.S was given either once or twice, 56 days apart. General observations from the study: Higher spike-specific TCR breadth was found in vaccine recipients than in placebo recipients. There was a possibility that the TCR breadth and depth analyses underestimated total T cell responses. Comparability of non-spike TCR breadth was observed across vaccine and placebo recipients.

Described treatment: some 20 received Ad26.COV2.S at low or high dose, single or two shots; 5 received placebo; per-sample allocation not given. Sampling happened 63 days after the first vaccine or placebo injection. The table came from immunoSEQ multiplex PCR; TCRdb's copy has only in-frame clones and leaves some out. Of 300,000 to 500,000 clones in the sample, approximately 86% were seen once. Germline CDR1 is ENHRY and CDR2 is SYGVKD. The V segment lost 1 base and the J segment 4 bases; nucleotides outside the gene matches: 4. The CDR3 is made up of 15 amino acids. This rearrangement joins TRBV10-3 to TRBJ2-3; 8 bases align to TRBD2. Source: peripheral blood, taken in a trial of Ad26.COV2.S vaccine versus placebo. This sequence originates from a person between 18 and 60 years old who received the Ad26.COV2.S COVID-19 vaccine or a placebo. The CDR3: CAISELAGLADTQYF. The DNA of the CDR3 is TGTGCCATCAGTGAGTTAGCGGGGTTAGCAGATACGCAGTATTTT.